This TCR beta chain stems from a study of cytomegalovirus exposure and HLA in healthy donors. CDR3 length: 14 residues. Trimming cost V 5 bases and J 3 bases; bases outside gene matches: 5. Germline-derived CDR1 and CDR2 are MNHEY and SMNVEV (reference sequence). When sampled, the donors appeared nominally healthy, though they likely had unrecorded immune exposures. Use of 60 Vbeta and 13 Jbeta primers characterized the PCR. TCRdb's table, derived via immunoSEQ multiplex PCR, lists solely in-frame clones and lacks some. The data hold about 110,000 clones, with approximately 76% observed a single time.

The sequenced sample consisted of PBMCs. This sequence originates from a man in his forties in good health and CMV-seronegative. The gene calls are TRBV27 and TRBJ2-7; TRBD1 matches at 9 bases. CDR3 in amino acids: CASSPGTGYYEQYF. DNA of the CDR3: TGTGCCAGCAGTCCCGGGACAGGGTACTACGAGCAGTACTTC.